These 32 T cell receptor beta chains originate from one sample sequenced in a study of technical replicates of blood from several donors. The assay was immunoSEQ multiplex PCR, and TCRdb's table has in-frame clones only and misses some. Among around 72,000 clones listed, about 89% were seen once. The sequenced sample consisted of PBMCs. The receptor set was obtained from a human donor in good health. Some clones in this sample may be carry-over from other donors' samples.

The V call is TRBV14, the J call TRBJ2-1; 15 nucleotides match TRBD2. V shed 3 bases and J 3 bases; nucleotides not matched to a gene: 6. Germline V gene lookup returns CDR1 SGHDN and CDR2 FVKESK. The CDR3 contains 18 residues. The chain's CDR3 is CASSQGLAGGRDYNEQFF. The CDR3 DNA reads TGTGCCAGCAGCCAGGGACTAGCGGGAGGCCGGGACTACAATGAGCAGTTCTTC.

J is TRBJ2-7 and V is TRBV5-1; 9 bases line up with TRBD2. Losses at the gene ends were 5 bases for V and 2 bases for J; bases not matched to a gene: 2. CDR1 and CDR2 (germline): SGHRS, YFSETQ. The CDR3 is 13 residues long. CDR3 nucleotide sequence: TGCGCCAGCAGGCGGGGGGGGGCCTACGAGCAGTACTTC. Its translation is CASRRGGAYEQYF. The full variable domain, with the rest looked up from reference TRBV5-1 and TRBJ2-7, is KAGVTQTPRYLIKTRGQQVTLSCSPISGHRSVSWYQQTPGQGLQFLFEYFSETQRNKGNFPGRFSGRQFSNSRSEMNVSTLELGDSALYLCASRRGGAYEQYFGPGTRLTVT.

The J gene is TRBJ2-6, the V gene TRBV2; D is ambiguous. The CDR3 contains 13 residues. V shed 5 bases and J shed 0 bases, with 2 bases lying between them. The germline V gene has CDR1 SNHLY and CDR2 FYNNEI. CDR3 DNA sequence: TGTGCCAGCAGTCGCTCTGGGGCCAACGTCCTGACTTTC. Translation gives CASSRSGANVLTF.

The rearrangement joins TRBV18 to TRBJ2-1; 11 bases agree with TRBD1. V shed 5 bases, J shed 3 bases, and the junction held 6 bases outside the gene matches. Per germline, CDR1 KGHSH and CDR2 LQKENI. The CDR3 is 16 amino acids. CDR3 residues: CASSFAGTGGYNEQFF. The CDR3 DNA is TGTGCCAGCTCATTTGCCGGGACAGGGGGCTACAATGAGCAGTTCTTC.

This chain's CDR3 is CASSLATVFNSGTQYF. The CDR3 nucleotides read TGTGCCAGCAGCTTAGCAACCGTATTCAACAGTGGGACCCAGTACTTC. J is TRBJ2-5 and V is TRBV7-9, with no clear D. The V end was cut by 0 bases, the J end by 7 bases, with 18 bases between. Germline lookup yields CDR1 SEHNR and CDR2 FQNEAQ (reference sequence). The CDR3 extends over 16 amino acids.

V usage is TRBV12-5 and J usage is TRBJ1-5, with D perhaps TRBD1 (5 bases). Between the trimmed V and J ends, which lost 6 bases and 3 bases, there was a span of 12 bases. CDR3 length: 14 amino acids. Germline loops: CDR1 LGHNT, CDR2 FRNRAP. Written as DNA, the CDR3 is TGTGCTAGTGGCCTGGGACTGAACAATCAGCCCCAGCATTTT. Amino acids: CASGLGLNNQPQHF.

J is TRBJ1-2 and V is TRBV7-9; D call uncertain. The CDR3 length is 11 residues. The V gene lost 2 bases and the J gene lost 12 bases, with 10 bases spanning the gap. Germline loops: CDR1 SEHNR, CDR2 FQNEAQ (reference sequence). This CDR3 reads CASSLLGFDTF. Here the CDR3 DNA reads TGTGCCAGCAGCTTACTAGGTTTTGACACCTTC.

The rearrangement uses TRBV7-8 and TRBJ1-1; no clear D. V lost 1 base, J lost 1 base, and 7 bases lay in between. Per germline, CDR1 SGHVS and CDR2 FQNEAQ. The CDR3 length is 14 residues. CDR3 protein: CASSLGGENTEAFF. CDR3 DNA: TGTGCCAGCAGCTTAGGGGGAGAGAACACTGAAGCTTTCTTT. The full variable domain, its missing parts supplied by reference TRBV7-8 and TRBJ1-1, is GAGVSQSPRYKVAKRGQDVALRCDPISGHVSLFWYQQALGQGPEFLTYFQNEAQLDKSGLPSDRFFAERPEGSVSTLKIQRTQQEDSAVYLCASSLGGENTEAFFGQGTRLTVV.

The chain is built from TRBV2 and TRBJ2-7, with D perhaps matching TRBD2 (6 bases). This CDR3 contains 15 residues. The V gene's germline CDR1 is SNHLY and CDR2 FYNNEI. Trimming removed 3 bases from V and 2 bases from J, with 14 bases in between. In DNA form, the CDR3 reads TGTGCCAGCAGTGAGTCCGCGCGGGGCCCCTACGAGCAGTACTTC. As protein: CASSESARGPYEQYF.

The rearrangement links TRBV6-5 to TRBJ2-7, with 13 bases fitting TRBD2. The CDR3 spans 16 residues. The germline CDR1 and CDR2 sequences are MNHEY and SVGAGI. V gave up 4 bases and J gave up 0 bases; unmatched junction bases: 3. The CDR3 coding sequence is TGTGCCAGCAGTTCCTGGACTAGCGGGAGCTCCTACGAGCAGTACTTC. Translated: CASSSWTSGSSYEQYF.

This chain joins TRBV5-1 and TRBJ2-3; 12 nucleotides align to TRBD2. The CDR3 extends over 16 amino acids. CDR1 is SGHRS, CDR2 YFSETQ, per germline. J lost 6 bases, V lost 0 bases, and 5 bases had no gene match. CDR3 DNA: TGCGCCAGCAGCTTGGGGCTAGCGGGAGGGCCGGATACGCAGTATTTT. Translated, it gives CASSLGLAGGPDTQYF.

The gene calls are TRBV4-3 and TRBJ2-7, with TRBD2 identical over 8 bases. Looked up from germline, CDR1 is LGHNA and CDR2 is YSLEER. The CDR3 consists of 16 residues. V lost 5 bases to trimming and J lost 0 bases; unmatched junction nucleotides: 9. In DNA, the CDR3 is TGCGCCAGCAGCTTTTATTTCGGGGGGGGCTCCTACGAGCAGTACTTC. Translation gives CASSFYFGGGSYEQYF.

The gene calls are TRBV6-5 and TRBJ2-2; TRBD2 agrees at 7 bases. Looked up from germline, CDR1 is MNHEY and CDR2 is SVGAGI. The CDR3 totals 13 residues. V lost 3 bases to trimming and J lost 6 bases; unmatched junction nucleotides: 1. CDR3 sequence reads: CASSYTSAGELFF. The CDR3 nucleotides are TGTGCCAGCAGTTATACTAGCGCCGGGGAGCTGTTTTTT.

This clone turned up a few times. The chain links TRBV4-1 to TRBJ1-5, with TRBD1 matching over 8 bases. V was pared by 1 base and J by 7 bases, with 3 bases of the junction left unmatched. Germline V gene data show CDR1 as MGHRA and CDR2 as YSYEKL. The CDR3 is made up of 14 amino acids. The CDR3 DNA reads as TGCGCCAGCAGCCAAGGGACAGGGCTACAGCCCCAGCATTTT. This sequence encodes CASSQGTGLQPQHF.

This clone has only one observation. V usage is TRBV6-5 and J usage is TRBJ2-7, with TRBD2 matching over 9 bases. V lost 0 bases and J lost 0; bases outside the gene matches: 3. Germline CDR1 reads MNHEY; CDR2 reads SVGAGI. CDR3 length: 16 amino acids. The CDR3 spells CASSYSLSGSSYEQYF. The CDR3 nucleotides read TGTGCCAGCAGTTACTCGCTTAGCGGGAGCTCCTACGAGCAGTACTTC.

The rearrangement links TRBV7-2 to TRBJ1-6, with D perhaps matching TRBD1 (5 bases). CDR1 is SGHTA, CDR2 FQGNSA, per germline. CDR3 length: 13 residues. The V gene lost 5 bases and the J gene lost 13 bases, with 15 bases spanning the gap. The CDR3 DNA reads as TGTGCCAGCAGCCCATGGGGGGAAGCTCCCCTCCACTTT. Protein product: CASSPWGEAPLHF.

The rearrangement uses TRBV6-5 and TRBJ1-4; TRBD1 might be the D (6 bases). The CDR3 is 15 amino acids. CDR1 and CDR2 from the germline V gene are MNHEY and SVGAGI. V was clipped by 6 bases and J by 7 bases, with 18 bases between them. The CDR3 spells CASRTYGTPTEKLFF. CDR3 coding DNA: TGTGCCAGCAGAACCTACGGGACACCAACTGAAAAACTGTTTTTT.

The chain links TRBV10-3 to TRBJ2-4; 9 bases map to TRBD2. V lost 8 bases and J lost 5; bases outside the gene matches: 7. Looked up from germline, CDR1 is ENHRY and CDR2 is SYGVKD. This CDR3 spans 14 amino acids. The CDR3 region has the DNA TGTGCCATCGGGATAGCGGGAGCAGAAAACATTCAGTACTTC. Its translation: CAIGIAGAENIQYF.

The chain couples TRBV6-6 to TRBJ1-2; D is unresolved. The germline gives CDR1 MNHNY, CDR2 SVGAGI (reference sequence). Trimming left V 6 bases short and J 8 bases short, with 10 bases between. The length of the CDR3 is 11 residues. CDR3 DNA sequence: TGTGCCAGCAGCCCTCTAGAGGGCTACACCTTC. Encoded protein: CASSPLEGYTF.

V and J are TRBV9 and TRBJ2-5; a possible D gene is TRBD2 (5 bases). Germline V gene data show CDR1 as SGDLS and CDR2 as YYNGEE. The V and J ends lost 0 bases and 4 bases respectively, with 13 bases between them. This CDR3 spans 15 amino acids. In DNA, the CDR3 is TGTGCCAGCAGCGTAGACCCGGGGTCAGTAGAGACCCAGTACTTC. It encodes CASSVDPGSVETQYF.

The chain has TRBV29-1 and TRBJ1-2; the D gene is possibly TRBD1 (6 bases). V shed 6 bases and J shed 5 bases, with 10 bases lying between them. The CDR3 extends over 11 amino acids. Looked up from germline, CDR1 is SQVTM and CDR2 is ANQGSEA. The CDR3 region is CSVRGAYGYTF. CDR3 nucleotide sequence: TGCAGCGTCCGGGGGGCGTATGGCTACACCTTC.

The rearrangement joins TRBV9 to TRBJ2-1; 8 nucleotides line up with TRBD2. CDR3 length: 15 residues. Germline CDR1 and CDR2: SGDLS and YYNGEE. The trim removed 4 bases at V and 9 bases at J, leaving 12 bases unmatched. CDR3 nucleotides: TGTGCCAGCAGCCCCCGGACGGGGGGGCTGGTTGAGCAGTTCTTC. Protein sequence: CASSPRTGGLVEQFF.

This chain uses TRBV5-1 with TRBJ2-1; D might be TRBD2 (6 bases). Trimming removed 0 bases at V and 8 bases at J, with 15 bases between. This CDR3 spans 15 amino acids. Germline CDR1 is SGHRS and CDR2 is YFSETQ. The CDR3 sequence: CASSLGVGSLDEQFF. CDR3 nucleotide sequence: TGCGCCAGCAGCTTGGGGGTCGGGAGTTTGGATGAGCAGTTCTTC.

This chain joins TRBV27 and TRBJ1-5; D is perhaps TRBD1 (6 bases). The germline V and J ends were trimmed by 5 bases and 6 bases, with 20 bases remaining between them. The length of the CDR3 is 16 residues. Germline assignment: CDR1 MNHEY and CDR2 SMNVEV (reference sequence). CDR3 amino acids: CASSPTGTSGVQPQHF. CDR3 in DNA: TGTGCCAGCAGTCCAACCGGGACAAGCGGGGTTCAGCCCCAGCATTTT.

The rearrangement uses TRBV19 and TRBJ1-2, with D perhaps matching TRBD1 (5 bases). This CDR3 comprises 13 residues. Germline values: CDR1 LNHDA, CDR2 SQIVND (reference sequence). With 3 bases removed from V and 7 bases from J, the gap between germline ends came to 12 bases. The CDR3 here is CASSIIPDTGYTF. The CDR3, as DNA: TGTGCCAGTAGTATCATCCCGGACACTGGCTACACCTTC.

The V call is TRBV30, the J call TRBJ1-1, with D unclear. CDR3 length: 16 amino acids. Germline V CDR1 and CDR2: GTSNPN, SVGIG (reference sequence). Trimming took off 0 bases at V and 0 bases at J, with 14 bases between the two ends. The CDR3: CAWSVREAVMNTEAFF. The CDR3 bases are TGTGCCTGGAGTGTAAGGGAAGCGGTGATGAACACTGAAGCTTTCTTT.

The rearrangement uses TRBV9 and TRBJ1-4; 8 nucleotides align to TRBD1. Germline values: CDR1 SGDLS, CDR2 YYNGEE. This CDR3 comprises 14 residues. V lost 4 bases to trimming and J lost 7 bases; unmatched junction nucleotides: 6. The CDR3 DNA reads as TGTGCCAGCAGCCTTGGACAGGGAGGTGAAAAACTGTTTTTT. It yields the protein CASSLGQGGEKLFF. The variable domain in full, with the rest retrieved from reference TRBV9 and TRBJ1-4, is DSGVTQTPKHLITATGQRVTLRCSPRSGDLSVYWYQQSLDQGLQFLIQYYNGEERAKGNILERFSAQQFPDLHSELNLSSLELGDSALYFCASSLGQGGEKLFFGSGTQLSVL.

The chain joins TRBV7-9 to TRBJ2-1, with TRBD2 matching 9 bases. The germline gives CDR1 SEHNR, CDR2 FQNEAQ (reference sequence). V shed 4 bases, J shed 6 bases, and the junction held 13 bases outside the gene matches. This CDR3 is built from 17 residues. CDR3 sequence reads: CASSSLYRSGRRNEQFF. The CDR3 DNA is TGTGCCAGCAGCTCCCTCTATAGGAGCGGGAGGCGCAATGAGCAGTTCTTC.

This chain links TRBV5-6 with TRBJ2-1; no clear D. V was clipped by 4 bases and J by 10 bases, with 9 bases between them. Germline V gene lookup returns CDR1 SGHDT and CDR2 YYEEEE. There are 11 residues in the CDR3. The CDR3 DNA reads TGTGCCAGCAGCGAGGAAAAGGAGCAGTTCTTC. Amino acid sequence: CASSEEKEQFF.

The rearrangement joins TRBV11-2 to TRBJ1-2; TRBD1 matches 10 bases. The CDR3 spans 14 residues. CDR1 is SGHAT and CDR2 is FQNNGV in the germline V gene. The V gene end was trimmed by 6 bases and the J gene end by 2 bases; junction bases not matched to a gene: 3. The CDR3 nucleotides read TGTGCCAGCAGTCGGACAGGGGGGAACTATGGCTACACCTTC. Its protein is CASSRTGGNYGYTF. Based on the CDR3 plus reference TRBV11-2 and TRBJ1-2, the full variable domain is EAGVAQSPRYKIIEKRQSVAFWCNPISGHATLYWYQQILGQGPKLLIQFQNNGVVDDSQLPKDRFSAERLKGVDSTLKIQPAKLEDSAVYLCASSRTGGNYGYTFGSGTRLTVV.

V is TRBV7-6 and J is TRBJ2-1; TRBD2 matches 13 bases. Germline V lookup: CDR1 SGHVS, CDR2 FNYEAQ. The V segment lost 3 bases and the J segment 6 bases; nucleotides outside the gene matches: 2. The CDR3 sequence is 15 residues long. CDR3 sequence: CASSFTSGGANEQFF. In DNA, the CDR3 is TGTGCCAGCAGCTTTACTAGCGGGGGGGCCAATGAGCAGTTCTTC.

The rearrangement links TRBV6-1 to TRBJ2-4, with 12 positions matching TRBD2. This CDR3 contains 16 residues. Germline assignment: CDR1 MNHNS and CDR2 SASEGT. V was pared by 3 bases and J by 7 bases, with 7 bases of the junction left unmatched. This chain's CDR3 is CASSDPSGRAMNIQYF. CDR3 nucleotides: TGTGCCAGCAGTGACCCTAGCGGGAGGGCCATGAACATTCAGTACTTC.